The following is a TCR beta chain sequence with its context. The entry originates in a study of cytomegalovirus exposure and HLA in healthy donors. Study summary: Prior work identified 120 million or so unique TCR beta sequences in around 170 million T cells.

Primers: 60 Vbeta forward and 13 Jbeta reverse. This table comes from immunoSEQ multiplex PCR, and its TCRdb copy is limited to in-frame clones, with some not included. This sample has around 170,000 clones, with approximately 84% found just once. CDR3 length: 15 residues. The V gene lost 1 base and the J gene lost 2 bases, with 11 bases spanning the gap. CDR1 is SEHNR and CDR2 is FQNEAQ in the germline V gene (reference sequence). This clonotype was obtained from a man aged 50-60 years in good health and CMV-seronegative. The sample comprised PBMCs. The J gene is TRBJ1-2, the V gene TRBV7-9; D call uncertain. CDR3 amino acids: CASSLGGPPNYGYTF. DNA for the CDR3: TGTGCCAGCAGCTTAGGAGGGCCCCCCAACTATGGCTACACCTTC. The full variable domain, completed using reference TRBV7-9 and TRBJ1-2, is DTGVSQNPRHKITKRGQNVTFRCDPISEHNRLYWYRQTLGQGPEFLTYFQNEAQLEKSRLLSDRFSAERPKGSFSTLEIQRTEQGDSAMYLCASSLGGPPNYGYTFGSGTRLTVV.